A selection of T cell receptor beta chains follows, all from one sample in a study of Ad26.COV2.S vaccination and SARS-CoV-2 variants. Produced via immunoSEQ multiplex PCR; TCRdb's table is partial and in-frame only. The data hold about 380,000 clones, with under 90% observed a single time. Sequenced material: peripheral blood, taken in a trial of Ad26.COV2.S vaccine versus placebo. The receptors come from a person between 18 and 65 years old who received the Ad26.COV2.S COVID-19 vaccine or a placebo. Both conserved end residues are part of each CDR3. A D gene is named only where the DNA matches it firmly. Some rows mark clone size as missing; the rest say once, few, many or name a class of expanded clone.

V gene	clone size	D gene	J gene	CDR3 protein	CDR3 DNA
TRBV21-1	-	-	TRBJ2-7	CASSKVVGGSYEQYF	TGTGCCAGCAGCAAAGTCGTGGGTGGCTCCTACGAGCAGTACTTC
TRBV6-5	-	TRBD1	TRBJ2-7	CATGQFYEQYF	TGTGCCACGGGACAGTTTTACGAGCAGTACTTC
TRBV7-2	many	-	TRBJ2-7	CASSLDVGPYEQYF	TGTGCCAGCAGCTTAGATGTAGGGCCCTACGAGCAGTACTTC
TRBV24-1	-	TRBD1	TRBJ2-2	CATSDSGTGNTGELFF	TGTGCCACCAGTGATTCGGGGACAGGGAACACCGGGGAGCTGTTTTTT
TRBV28	-	TRBD1	TRBJ1-1	CASSFLDRGGEAFF	TGTGCCAGCAGTTTTTTAGACAGGGGAGGGGAAGCTTTCTTT
TRBV6-2/TRBV6-3	-	-	TRBJ1-2	CASSSGTFFGYTF	TGTGCCAGCAGTTCCGGGACATTCTTTGGCTACACCTTC
TRBV19	few	-	TRBJ1-3	CASRDSYSGNTIYF	TGTGCCAGTAGGGACAGCTACTCTGGAAACACCATATATTTT
TRBV27	-	-	TRBJ2-7	CASSPRGVLRGHEQYF	TGTGCCAGCAGTCCCAGGGGGGTCCTTAGGGGCCACGAGCAGTACTTC
TRBV7-9	-	-	TRBJ2-5	CASSSGHGIGETQYF	TGTGCCAGCAGCTCCGGACACGGAATAGGAGAGACCCAGTACTTC
TRBV19	-	-	TRBJ2-7	CASISGPSQEYF	TGTGCCAGTATTTCCGGGCCCTCCCAGGAGTACTTC
TRBV14	-	-	TRBJ2-2	CASSLHPGRELFF	TGTGCCAGCAGCCTCCACCCGGGCAGGGAGCTGTTTTTT
TRBV5-4	few	-	TRBJ2-3	CASSSLWGHGDTDTQYF	TGTGCCAGCAGCTCTTTGTGGGGGCACGGGGATACAGATACGCAGTATTTT
TRBV7-6	-	-	TRBJ2-1	CASSLGPAATRFF	TGTGCCAGCAGTTTAGGACCAGCCGCCACCAGGTTCTTC